A few counts support the clone carrying this T cell receptor (beta chain). Antigen unknown. These data belong to a study of T cell repertoires in cytomegalovirus infection. Study overall: Public TCR beta signature analysis indicated the presence of both CMV infection and matching HLA type.

In TCRdb, the reads were re-called with MiXCR into one record per CDR3 protein. The table includes approximately 750,000 distinct CDR3 sequences, 35% detected once. Study-level points and caveats: CMV carriers with the relevant HLA were identified by cumulative public TCR beta family frequency.

The CDR3 is 16 residues long. Trimming took off 5 bases at V and 0 bases at J, with 16 bases between the two ends. The V gene's germline CDR1 is SGHVS and CDR2 FQNEAQ. Sequenced material: PBMCs. The chain links TRBV7-8 to TRBJ1-1; D not resolved. The receptor was isolated from a human donor in good health (CMV status not recorded). Some clones in this sample may be carry-over from other donors' samples. The CDR3 bases are TGTGCCAGCAGCCCATCGGCGGTGAGCGTGAACACTGAAGCTTTCTTT. As protein: CASSPSAVSVNTEAFF.